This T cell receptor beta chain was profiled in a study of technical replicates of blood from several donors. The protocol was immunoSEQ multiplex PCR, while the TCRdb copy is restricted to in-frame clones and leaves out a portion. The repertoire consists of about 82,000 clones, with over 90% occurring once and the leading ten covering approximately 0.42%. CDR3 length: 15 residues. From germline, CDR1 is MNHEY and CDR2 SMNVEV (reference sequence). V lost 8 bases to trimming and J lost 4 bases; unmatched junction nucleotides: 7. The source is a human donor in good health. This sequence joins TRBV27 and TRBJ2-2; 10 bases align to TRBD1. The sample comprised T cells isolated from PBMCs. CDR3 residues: CASWGDRGFTGELFF. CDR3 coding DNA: TGTGCCAGCTGGGGGGACAGGGGCTTCACCGGGGAGCTGTTTTTT.